This T cell receptor beta chain emerged from a study of human T cells and chemical hapten exposure. Trimming removed 3 bases from V and 5 bases from J, with 10 bases in between. Germline CDR1 is SNHLY and CDR2 is FYNNEI. The CDR3 covers 14 residues. The library labeled individual cDNA molecules by adding unique molecular identifiers to them. TCRdb redid the calling of the reads with MiXCR, one entry per CDR3 protein. The sample comprises about 120,000 distinct CDR3 sequences, roughly 8.5% of which are singletons, and 1.1% to 1.5% rests with the top ten. At least ten counts were recorded for this clonotype. Researchers extracted total RNA from unfractionated whole blood.

The TCR originated in a human donor in good health. Some clones in this sample may be carry-over from other donors' samples. The sample comprised whole blood. The V gene is TRBV2, the J gene TRBJ1-4; D remains ambiguous. The CDR3 spells CASSDGSRNEKLFF. DNA of the CDR3: TGTGCCAGCAGTGACGGCTCCCGAAATGAAAAACTGTTTTTT.